The TCR beta chain under discussion was sequenced for a study of cytomegalovirus exposure and HLA in healthy donors. V was shortened by 2 bases and J by 1 base, with 11 bases between the two germline ends. The CDR3 is 15 amino acids. Germline V gene lookup returns CDR1 MNHEY and CDR2 SMNVEV (reference sequence). Overall study findings and caveats: A later analysis, which compared TCR beta chains of equal frequency, found the HLA-associated ones more clonally expanded.

As for this clone: Its antigen is unknown.

Use of 60 Vbeta and 13 Jbeta primers characterized the PCR. Only in-frame clones appear in the TCRdb table, and some are missing; sequencing was by immunoSEQ multiplex PCR. Across under 200,000 clones, the top ten clones capture approximately 6.4% of the sample. J is TRBJ1-1 and V is TRBV27; D is ambiguous. The specimen was PBMCs. This TCR was recovered from a man aged 25 to 45 in good health and CMV-seronegative. The CDR3 spells CASSLGWQENTEAFF. The CDR3 region has the DNA TGTGCCAGCAGTTTAGGGTGGCAGGAGAACACTGAAGCTTTCTTT.